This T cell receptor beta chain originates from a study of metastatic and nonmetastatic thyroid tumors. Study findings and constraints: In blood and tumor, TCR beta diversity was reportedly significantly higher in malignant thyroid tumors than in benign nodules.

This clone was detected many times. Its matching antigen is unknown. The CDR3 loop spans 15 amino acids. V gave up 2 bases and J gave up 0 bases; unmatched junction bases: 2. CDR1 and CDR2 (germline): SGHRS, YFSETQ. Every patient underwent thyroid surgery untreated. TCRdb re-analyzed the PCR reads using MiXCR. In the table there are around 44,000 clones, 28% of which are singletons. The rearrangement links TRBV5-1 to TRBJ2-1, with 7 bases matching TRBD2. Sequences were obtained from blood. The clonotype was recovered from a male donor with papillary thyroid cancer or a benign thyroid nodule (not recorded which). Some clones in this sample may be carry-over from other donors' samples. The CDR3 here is CASSLSSGSYNEQFF. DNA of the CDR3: TGCGCCAGCAGCTTATCTAGCGGCTCCTACAATGAGCAGTTCTTC.